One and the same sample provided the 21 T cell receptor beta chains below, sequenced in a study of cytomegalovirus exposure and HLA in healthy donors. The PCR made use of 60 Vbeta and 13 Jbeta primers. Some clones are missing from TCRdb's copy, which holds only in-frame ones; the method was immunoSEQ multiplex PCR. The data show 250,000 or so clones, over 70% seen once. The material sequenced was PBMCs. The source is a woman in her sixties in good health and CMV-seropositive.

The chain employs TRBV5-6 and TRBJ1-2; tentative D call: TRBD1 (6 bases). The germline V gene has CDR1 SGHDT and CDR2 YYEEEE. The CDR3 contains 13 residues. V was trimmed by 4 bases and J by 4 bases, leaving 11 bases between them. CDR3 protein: CASSATGSYGYTF. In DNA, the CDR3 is TGTGCCAGCAGCGCGACAGGATCCTATGGCTACACCTTC. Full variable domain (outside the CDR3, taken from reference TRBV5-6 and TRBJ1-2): DAGVTQSPTHLIKTRGQQVTLRCSPKSGHDTVSWYQQALGQGPQFIFQYYEEEERQRGNFPDRFSGHQFPNYSSELNVNALLLGDSALYLCASSATGSYGYTFGSGTRLTVV.

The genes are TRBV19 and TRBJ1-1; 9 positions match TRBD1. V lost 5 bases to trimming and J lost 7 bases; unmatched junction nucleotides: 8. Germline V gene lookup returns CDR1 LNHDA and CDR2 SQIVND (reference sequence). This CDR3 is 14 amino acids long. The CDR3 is CASSSGTGRIEAFF. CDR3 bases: TGTGCCAGTAGTTCCGGGACAGGGCGGATTGAAGCTTTCTTT.

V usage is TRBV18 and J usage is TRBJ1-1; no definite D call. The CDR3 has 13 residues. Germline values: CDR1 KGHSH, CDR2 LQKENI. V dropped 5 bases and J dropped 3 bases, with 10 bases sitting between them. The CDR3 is CASSLYRDTEAFF. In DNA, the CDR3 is TGTGCCAGCTCATTGTACAGAGACACTGAAGCTTTCTTT.

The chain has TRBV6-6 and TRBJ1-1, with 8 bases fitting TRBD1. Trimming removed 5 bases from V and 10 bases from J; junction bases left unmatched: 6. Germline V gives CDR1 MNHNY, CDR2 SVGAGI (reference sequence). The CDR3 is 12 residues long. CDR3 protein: CASSIQGARAFF. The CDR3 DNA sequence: TGTGCCAGCAGTATTCAGGGGGCACGAGCTTTCTTT.

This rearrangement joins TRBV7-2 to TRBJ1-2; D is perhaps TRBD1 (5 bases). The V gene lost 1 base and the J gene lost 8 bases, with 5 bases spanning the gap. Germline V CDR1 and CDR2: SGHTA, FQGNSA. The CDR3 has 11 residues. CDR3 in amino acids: CASSLGGGYTF. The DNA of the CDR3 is TGTGCCAGCAGCTTAGGGGGCGGCTACACCTTC.

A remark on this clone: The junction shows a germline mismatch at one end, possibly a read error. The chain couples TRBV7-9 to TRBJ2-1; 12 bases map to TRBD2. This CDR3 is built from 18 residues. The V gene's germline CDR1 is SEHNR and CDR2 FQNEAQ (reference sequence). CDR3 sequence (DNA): TGTTCCAGCAGCTTAGCGTTGGGGCTAGCGGGAGGGTGGGATGAGCAGTTCTTC. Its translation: CSSSLALGLAGGWDEQFF.

CDR3 in DNA: TGTGCCAGCAGTTTATTAGGGGGCGGTTGGGACATTCAGTACTTC. This encodes CASSLLGGGWDIQYF. The V and J genes are TRBV27 and TRBJ2-4; TRBD1 agrees at 7 bases. V lost 1 base, J lost 8 bases, and 8 bases stayed unmatched. CDR1 and CDR2 from the germline V gene are MNHEY and SMNVEV (reference sequence). This CDR3 region has 15 residues.

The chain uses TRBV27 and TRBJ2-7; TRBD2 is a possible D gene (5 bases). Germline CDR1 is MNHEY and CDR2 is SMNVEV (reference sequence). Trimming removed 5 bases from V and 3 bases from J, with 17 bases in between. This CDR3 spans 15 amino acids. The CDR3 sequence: CASSPLGTEGYEQYF. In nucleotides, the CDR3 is TGTGCCAGCAGTCCCCTCGGAACCGAGGGCTACGAGCAGTACTTC.

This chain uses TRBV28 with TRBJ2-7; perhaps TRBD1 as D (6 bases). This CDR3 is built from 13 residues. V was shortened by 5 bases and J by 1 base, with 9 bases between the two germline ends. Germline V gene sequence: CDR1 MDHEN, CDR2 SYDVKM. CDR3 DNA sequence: TGTGCCAGCAGTGAGGACAGTTCCTACGAGCAGTACTTC. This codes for CASSEDSSYEQYF.

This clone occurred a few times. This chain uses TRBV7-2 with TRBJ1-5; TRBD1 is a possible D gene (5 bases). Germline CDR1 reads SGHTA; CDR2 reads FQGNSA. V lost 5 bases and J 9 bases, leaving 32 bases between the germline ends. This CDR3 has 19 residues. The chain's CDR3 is CASSVKGTGLVGGVWPQHF. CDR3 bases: TGTGCCAGCAGCGTCAAAGGGACGGGTTTAGTTGGGGGGGTTTGGCCCCAGCATTTT.

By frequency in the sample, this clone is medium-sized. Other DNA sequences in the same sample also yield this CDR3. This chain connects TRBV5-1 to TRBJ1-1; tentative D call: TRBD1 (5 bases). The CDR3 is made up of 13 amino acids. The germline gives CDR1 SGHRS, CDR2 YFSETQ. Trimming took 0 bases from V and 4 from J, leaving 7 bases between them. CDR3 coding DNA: TGCGCCAGCAGCTTGGGGGGGGTCACTGAAGCTTTCTTT. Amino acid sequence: CASSLGGVTEAFF.

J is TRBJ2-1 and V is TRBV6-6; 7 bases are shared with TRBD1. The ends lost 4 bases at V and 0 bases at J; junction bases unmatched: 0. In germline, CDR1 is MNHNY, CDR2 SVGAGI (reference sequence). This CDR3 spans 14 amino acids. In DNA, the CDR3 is TGTGCCAGCAGTTGGGACAGCTCCTACAATGAGCAGTTCTTC. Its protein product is CASSWDSSYNEQFF.

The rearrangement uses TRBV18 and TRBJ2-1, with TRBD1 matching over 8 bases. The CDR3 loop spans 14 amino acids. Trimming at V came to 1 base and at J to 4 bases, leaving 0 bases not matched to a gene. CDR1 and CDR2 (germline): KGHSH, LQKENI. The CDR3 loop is CASSPRQGYNEQFF. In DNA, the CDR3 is TGTGCCAGCTCACCACGACAGGGGTACAATGAGCAGTTCTTC.

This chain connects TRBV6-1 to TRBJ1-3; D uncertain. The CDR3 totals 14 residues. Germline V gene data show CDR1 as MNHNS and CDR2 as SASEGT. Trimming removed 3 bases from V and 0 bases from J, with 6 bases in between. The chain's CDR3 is CASSDQASGNTIYF. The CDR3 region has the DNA TGTGCCAGCAGTGACCAGGCCTCTGGAAACACCATATATTTT.

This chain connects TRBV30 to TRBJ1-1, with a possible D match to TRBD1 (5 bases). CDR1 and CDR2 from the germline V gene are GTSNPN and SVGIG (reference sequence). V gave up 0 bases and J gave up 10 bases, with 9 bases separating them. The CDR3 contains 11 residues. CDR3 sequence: CAWSVQQGAFF. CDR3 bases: TGTGCCTGGAGTGTACAGCAGGGAGCTTTCTTT.

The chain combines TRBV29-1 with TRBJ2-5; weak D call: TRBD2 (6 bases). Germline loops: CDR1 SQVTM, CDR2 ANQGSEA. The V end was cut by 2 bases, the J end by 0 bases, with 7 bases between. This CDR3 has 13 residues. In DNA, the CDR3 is TGCAGCGTTGAACTAGCGTACCAAGAGACCCAGTACTTC. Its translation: CSVELAYQETQYF.

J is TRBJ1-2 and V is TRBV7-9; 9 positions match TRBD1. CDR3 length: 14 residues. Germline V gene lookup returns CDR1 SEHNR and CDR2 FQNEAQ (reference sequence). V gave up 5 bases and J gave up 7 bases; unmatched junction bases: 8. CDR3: CASSKMDRGVGYTF. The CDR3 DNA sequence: TGTGCCAGCAGCAAAATGGACAGGGGAGTTGGCTACACCTTC.

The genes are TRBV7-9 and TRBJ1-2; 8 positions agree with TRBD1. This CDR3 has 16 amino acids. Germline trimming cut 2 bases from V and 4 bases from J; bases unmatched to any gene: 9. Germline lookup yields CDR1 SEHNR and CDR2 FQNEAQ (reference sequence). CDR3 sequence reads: CASSLSDRGQSYGYTF. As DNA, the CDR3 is TGTGCCAGCAGCTTATCCGACAGGGGCCAATCCTATGGCTACACCTTC.

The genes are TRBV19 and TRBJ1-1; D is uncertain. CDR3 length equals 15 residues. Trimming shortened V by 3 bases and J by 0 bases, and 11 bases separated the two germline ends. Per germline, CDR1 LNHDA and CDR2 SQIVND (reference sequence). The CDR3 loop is CASSIVRAVNTEAFF. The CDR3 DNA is TGTGCCAGTAGTATTGTGAGGGCGGTGAACACTGAAGCTTTCTTT.

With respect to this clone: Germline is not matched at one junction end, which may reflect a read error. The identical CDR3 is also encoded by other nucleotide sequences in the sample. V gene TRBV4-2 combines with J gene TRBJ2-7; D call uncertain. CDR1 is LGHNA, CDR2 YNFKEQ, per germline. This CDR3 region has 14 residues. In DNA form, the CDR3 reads TGTGCTAGCAGCTTCGGGTGGTCGCGCTACGAGCAGTACTTC. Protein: CASSFGWSRYEQYF.

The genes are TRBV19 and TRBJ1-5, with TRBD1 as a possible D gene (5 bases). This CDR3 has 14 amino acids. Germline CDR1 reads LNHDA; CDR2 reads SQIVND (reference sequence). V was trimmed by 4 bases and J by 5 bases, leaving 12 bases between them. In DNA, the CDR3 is TGTGCCAGTAGTAACCTGGACACATATCAGCCCCAGCATTTT. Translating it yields CASSNLDTYQPQHF.